Sequencing of this T cell receptor beta chain was carried out in a study of T cells in Graves' hyperthyroidism and ophthalmopathy. Amplification targeted TCR beta CDR3 regions from RNA transcripts. HTBI primers were the set used in a first-round RT-PCR of the TCR CDR3. TCRdb redid the calling of the multiplex PCR reads with MiXCR, one entry per CDR3 protein. The table records under 400,000 distinct CDR3 sequences, over 15% of them present only once. This clonotype appeared many times. V was clipped by 0 bases and J by 4 bases, with 12 bases between them. The germline V gene has CDR1 SGHTA and CDR2 FQGNSA. The CDR3 covers 16 residues.

This clonotype originated in a woman in her forties with Graves' ophthalmopathy. The gene calls are TRBV7-2 and TRBJ2-2; D is possibly TRBD2 (6 bases). The sequenced material came from blood. The CDR3 DNA reads as TGTGCCAGCAGCTTAGCGCGGGGTCAGGGCACCGGGGAGCTGTTTTTT. It yields the protein CASSLARGQGTGELFF.